The subject of this entry is one T cell receptor (beta chain). Its antigen is unknown. 60 Vbeta and 13 Jbeta primers were used in PCR. Only in-frame clones appear in the TCRdb table, and some are missing; sequencing was by immunoSEQ multiplex PCR. The sample consists of around 210,000 clones, about 76% of them appearing once. This record belongs to a study of cytomegalovirus exposure and HLA in healthy donors. Whole-study results and caveats: Association of a missense DCLRE1C variant with TCR beta V- and J-gene trimming was reported in a later analysis. Prior analysis indicated that the majority of TCR beta V segments exhibited productivity approximately 87% or approximately 30% of the time. Despite most TCR sequences being rare, some public TCRs occurred in many donors. In a later analysis, productive TCRs from donors in an Asian-associated ancestry cluster reportedly carried fewer N-insertions than the cohort mean.

Germline assignment: CDR1 SGHTA and CDR2 FQGTGA. The CDR3 is 15 residues long. V lost 2 bases to trimming and J lost 2 bases; unmatched junction nucleotides: 3. Sequenced input: PBMCs. The TCR was taken from a male donor in good health and CMV-seropositive. This sequence joins TRBV7-3 and TRBJ2-7; 10 nucleotides match TRBD1. In nucleotides, the CDR3 is TGTGCCAGCAGCTTAGACAGGGGGCCTACCTACGAGCAGTACTTC. Its translation: CASSLDRGPTYEQYF.